These 17 T cell receptor delta chains were sequenced from one sample in a study of gammadelta T cells in human blood. TCRdb fed the RT-PCR reads to CATT. The data show hundreds of delta-chain clones, 20% to 25% seen once. The sequenced sample was Vgamma9Vdelta2 gamma-delta T cells from fetal blood. The receptors were gathered from a human fetus.

About this clone itself: An end of the junction does not agree with germline; a read error may underlie this. Other DNA sequences in this sample translate to the same CDR3. The chain uses TRDV2 and TRDJ3; 11 bases are shared with TRDD3. CDR1 and CDR2 (germline): GEAIGNYY, EKD. The length of the CDR3 is 18 residues. This CDR3 is CACDTGGYASWDTRQMFF. CDR3 nucleotide sequence: TGTGCCTGTGACACTGGGGGATACGCCTCCTGGGACACCCGACAGATGTTCTTC.

About this clone: This sequence may be a read error, since a much larger clone differs from it by one base. V usage is TRDV2 and J usage is TRDJ2; 8 bases match TRDD3. This CDR3 region has 20 residues. CDR1 and CDR2 from the germline V gene are GEAIGNYY and EKD. The chain's CDR3 is CACDTVLGGRDNPLIAQLFF. The DNA for the CDR3 is TGTGCCTGTGACACTGTACTGGGGGGCCGCGATAATCCTTTGATAGCACAACTCTTCTTT.

By frequency in the sample, this clone is large. This rearrangement joins TRDV2 to TRDJ2, with 8 bases identical to TRDD3. Germline values: CDR1 GEAIGNYY, CDR2 EKD. J lost 0 bases, V lost 2 bases, and 7 bases had no gene match. This CDR3 has 17 amino acids. The CDR3 nucleotides are TGTGCCTGTGACAAGGTGGGGGATCCCGCTTTGACAGCACAACTCTTCTTT. Its translation: CACDKVGDPALTAQLFF.

By sample share, this clone is large. The chain carries TRDV2 and TRDJ3; the match to TRDD3 covers 12 bases. The length of the CDR3 is 19 residues. Germline lookup yields CDR1 GEAIGNYY and CDR2 EKD. V trimming: 3 bases; J trimming: 1 base; junction bases outside the gene matches: 6. CDR3 sequence reads: CACDGLGDTGSWDTRQMFF. CDR3 nucleotides: TGTGCCTGTGACGGACTGGGGGATACTGGGTCCTGGGACACCCGACAGATGTTTTTC.

By share, this clone counts as medium-sized (0.01 to 0.1%). The chain has TRDV2 and TRDJ3; 12 bases line up with TRDD3. There are 20 residues in the CDR3. V lost 0 bases and J lost 0; bases outside the gene matches: 5. The germline V gene has CDR1 GEAIGNYY and CDR2 EKD. CDR3 residues: CACDTVLGDTPSWDTRQMFF. CDR3 bases: TGTGCCTGTGACACCGTACTGGGGGATACCCCCTCCTGGGACACCCGACAGATGTTTTTC.

By sample fraction, this clone is large (0.1 to 1%). This rearrangement joins TRDV2 to TRDJ2, with 11 nucleotides matching TRDD3. This CDR3 has 16 amino acids. Germline trimming cut 3 bases from V and 0 bases from J; bases unmatched to any gene: 2. Germline V gives CDR1 GEAIGNYY, CDR2 EKD. The CDR3 region is CACDVLGDTLTAQLFF. CDR3 nucleotide sequence: TGTGCCTGTGACGTACTGGGGGATACTTTGACAGCACAACTCTTCTTT.

Judged by abundance, this clone is large. Other DNA sequences of this sample code for an identical CDR3. J is TRDJ3 and V is TRDV2; TRDD3 agrees at 10 bases. The junction had 2 bases not matched to a gene; V was cut back by 0 bases and J by 1 base. CDR1 is GEAIGNYY and CDR2 is EKD in the germline V gene. The CDR3 runs to 18 residues. CDR3 nucleotide sequence: TGTGCCTGTGACACCGGGGGATACGCGTCCTGGGACACCCGACAGATGTTTTTC. Translated: CACDTGGYASWDTRQMFF.

The genes are TRDV2 and TRDJ3; TRDD3 aligns across 10 bases. TCRdb offers no J gene call, so here the DNA was matched to germline to obtain one. CDR1 is GEAIGNYY and CDR2 is EKD in the germline V gene. The CDR3 consists of 20 residues. V shed 5 bases, J shed 0 bases, and the junction held 12 bases outside the gene matches. In DNA, the CDR3 is TGTGCCTGTGGCGTACTGGGGGATGCCCCGAGCTCCTGGGACACCCGACAGATGTTTTTC. Translated, it gives CACGVLGDAPSSWDTRQMFF.

Notes on this clone: One base separates it from a far larger clone, so it is likely a read error. The same CDR3 arises from other DNA sequences in this sample as well. This chain connects TRDV2 to TRDJ2; the match to TRDD3 covers 8 bases. From germline, CDR1 is GEAIGNYY and CDR2 EKD. Unmatched junction bases numbered 3, after V lost 4 bases and J lost 3 bases. CDR3 length equals 14 residues. CDR3 DNA sequence: TGTGCCTGTGATACCTGGGGGATGACAGCACAACTCTTCTTT. Translated, it gives CACDTWGMTAQLFF.

On this clone itself: A far larger clone is one nucleotide away, so this likely arose from a read error. No V segment was called; the J segment is TRDJ3; the table's TRDD3 call for D was not verified on the DNA. The CDR3 length is 16 residues. CDR3 coding DNA: TGTGCCTGTGACTGGGGGATAGACTGGGGCACCCGACAGATGTTTTTC. Its protein product is CACDWGIDWGTRQMFF.

The V call is TRDV2, the J call TRDJ3; 12 bases line up with TRDD3. As TCRdb names no J gene, one was assigned here on the basis of a DNA match to germline. Germline trimming cut 2 bases from V and 0 bases from J; bases unmatched to any gene: 4. Germline V lookup: CDR1 GEAIGNYY, CDR2 EKD. The CDR3 length is 19 residues. The CDR3 is CACDKLGDTHSWDTRQMFF. The DNA for the CDR3 is TGTGCCTGTGACAAACTGGGGGATACCCACTCCTGGGACACCCGACAGATGTTTTTC.

By share, this clone counts as large. The sample contains more than one DNA sequence encoding this CDR3. V is TRDV2 and J is TRDJ3; D might be TRDD3 (5 bases). V lost 0 bases to trimming and J lost 0 bases, with 11 bases between them. The CDR3 is 18 residues long. Germline CDR1 and CDR2: GEAIGNYY and EKD. CDR3: CACDTWGPSSWDTRQMFF. The CDR3 DNA is TGTGCCTGTGACACCTGGGGACCGAGCTCCTGGGACACCCGACAGATGTTTTTC.

Within the sample, this clone is medium-sized. A much bigger clone sits one base away, suggesting this may be a read error. This rearrangement joins TRDV2 to TRDJ3; 7 positions match TRDD3. The CDR3 sequence is 16 residues long. CDR1 and CDR2 (germline): GEAIGNYY, EKD. The V and J ends lost 3 bases and 0 bases, in that order; junction bases with no gene match: 1. CDR3 nucleotide sequence: TGTGCCTGTGACTGGGGGAACTCCTGGGACACCCGACAGATGTTTTTC. Protein: CACDWGNSWDTRQMFF.

Worth noting for this clone: Germline is not matched at one junction end, which may reflect a read error. The chain uses TRDV2 and TRDJ1; 9 bases agree with TRDD3. There are 14 residues in the CDR3. Germline V gene lookup returns CDR1 GEAIGNYY and CDR2 EKD. CDR3 nucleotide sequence: TGTGCCTGTAACACCTGGGGATACGCCGATAAACTCATCTTT. It encodes CACNTWGYADKLIF.

This clone is medium-sized by share. The rearrangement joins TRDV2 to TRDJ3; TRDD3 agrees at 10 bases. As TCRdb names no J gene, one was assigned here on the basis of a DNA match to germline. The J segment lost 5 bases and the V segment lost 4 bases, leaving 7 bases of the junction unmatched. This CDR3 has 17 amino acids. The germline V gene encodes CDR1 GEAIGNYY and CDR2 EKD. CDR3 DNA: TGTGCCTGTGAACCCATGGGGGATACAAGGGACACCCGACAGATGTTTTTC. It yields the protein CACEPMGDTRDTRQMFF.

This clone is deemed medium-sized. The V call is TRDV2, the J call TRDJ3; 8 bases fit TRDD3. V shed 3 bases and J 0 bases; nucleotides not matched to a gene: 9. Per the germline V gene, CDR1 is GEAIGNYY and CDR2 is EKD. This CDR3 contains 19 residues. The CDR3 loop is CACDPVGDASSWDTRQMFF. CDR3 DNA sequence: TGTGCCTGTGACCCTGTGGGGGATGCTAGCTCCTGGGACACCCGACAGATGTTTTTC.

This clone counts as large. The chain couples TRDV2 to TRDJ3; the match to TRDD3 covers 11 bases. This CDR3 contains 23 residues. J was trimmed by 4 bases and V by 0 bases; bases with no gene match: 19. CDR1 and CDR2 from the germline V gene are GEAIGNYY and EKD. CDR3 sequence (DNA): TGTGCCTGTGACACCGTCCCCATTTACTGGGGGATAGACCCGGGTTGGGACACCCGACAGATGTTTTTC. Protein sequence: CACDTVPIYWGIDPGWDTRQMFF.